This passage covers 25 T cell receptor beta chains from one sample sequenced in a study of T cell responses to AZD1222 COVID-19 vaccine. Assay: immunoSEQ multiplex PCR; the TCRdb copy retains only in-frame clones and omits some. The sample has 150,000 or so clones; approximately 90% are singletons. Specimen: peripheral blood, collected on day 0 of AZD1222 vaccination. These receptors all stem from an adult in good health.

The J gene is TRBJ2-5, the V gene TRBV18; 8 bases are a match to TRBD1. This CDR3 is 14 amino acids long. Germline-derived CDR1 and CDR2 are KGHSH and LQKENI. V shed 3 bases and J 8 bases; nucleotides not matched to a gene: 8. In nucleotides, the CDR3 is TGTGCCAGCTCACCGAGACAGGGGATCGAAACCCAGTACTTC. This gives the protein CASSPRQGIETQYF. Full variable domain (missing parts from reference TRBV18 and TRBJ2-5): NAGVMQNPRHLVRRRGQEARLRCSPMKGHSHVYWYRQLPEEGLKFMVYLQKENIIDESGMPKERFSAEFPKEGPSILRIQQVVRGDSAAYFCASSPRQGIETQYFGPGTRLLVL.

The chain employs TRBV12-5 and TRBJ2-3; D might be TRBD1 or TRBD2, each matching 5 bases. Germline V CDR1 and CDR2: LGHNT, FRNRAP. V gave up 5 bases and J gave up 1 base, with 13 bases separating them. The CDR3 has 15 residues. The CDR3: CASGRGAGRTDTQYF. The CDR3, as DNA: TGTGCTAGTGGTAGAGGGGCGGGTCGCACAGATACGCAGTATTTT.

The chain carries TRBV19 and TRBJ1-1; no firm D call. Trimming removed 5 bases from V and 11 bases from J, with 15 bases in between. Germline CDR1 reads LNHDA; CDR2 reads SQIVND (reference sequence). The CDR3 consists of 12 residues. The CDR3: CASSSGPNPAFF. The CDR3 DNA sequence: TGTGCCAGTAGTTCGGGCCCCAACCCGGCTTTCTTT.

V gene TRBV5-1 combines with J gene TRBJ1-2, with unresolved D. Germline V CDR1 and CDR2: SGHRS, YFSETQ. The CDR3 spans 13 residues. The V end lost 2 bases, the J end lost 0 bases, and 5 bases lay between the germline ends. The CDR3 reads CASSFGPNYGYTF. The CDR3 DNA sequence: TGCGCCAGCAGCTTTGGTCCTAACTATGGCTACACCTTC.

The rearrangement links TRBV14 to TRBJ2-3, with TRBD1 matching 8 bases. This CDR3 comprises 19 residues. J was trimmed by 1 base and V by 1 base; bases with no gene match: 13. Germline CDR1 reads SGHDN; CDR2 reads FVKESK. The CDR3 region is CASSQGDRWNLLRTDTQYF. DNA of the CDR3: TGTGCCAGCAGCCAAGGGGACAGGTGGAACCTTTTGCGCACAGATACGCAGTATTTT.

This rearrangement joins TRBV2 to TRBJ2-7; TRBD2 matches 8 bases. The CDR3 length is 17 residues. J gave up 7 bases and V 7 bases, and 21 bases lay outside the gene matches. Germline values: CDR1 SNHLY, CDR2 FYNNEI. The CDR3 nucleotides read TGTGCCAGCACCCTGATACCGGGGGGGCGGGGGCTGGGTGAGCAGTACTTC. It specifies CASTLIPGGRGLGEQYF.

V gene TRBV4-2 combines with J gene TRBJ2-7; maybe TRBD1 (5 bases). V was shortened by 6 bases and J by 7 bases, with 16 bases between the two germline ends. The length of the CDR3 is 13 residues. Germline CDR1 reads LGHNA; CDR2 reads YNFKEQ. CDR3 nucleotides: TGTGCCAGCAGTCTTGAACTGTCAGGGGAGCAGTACTTC. Its protein product is CASSLELSGEQYF.

The gene calls are TRBV11-2 and TRBJ1-2; possibly TRBD1 for D (6 bases). The V end was cut by 5 bases, the J end by 7 bases, with 11 bases between. The CDR3 totals 12 residues. The germline CDR1 and CDR2 sequences are SGHAT and FQNNGV. The DNA for the CDR3 is TGTGCCAGCAGCAAGACAGGTAGTGGCTACACCTTC. It encodes CASSKTGSGYTF.

The chain has TRBV7-2 and TRBJ2-1; 11 bases are a match to TRBD2. Germline-derived CDR1 and CDR2 are SGHTA and FQGNSA. The CDR3 spans 16 residues. V lost 3 bases and J lost 4; bases outside the gene matches: 5. The CDR3 nucleotides are TGTGCCAGCAGCTTCAGGACTAGCGGGCAATACAATGAGCAGTTCTTC. Protein sequence: CASSFRTSGQYNEQFF.

This sequence joins TRBV6-5 and TRBJ2-6; D call uncertain. Germline V CDR1 and CDR2: MNHEY, SVGAGI. There are 16 residues in the CDR3. V shed 3 bases and J shed 0 bases, with 9 bases lying between them. CDR3 nucleotide sequence: TGTGCCAGCAGTTATCAAGTCACCTCTGGGGCCAACGTCCTGACTTTC. Translating it yields CASSYQVTSGANVLTF.

The chain recombines TRBV7-9 with TRBJ2-3; D assignment may be TRBD1 or TRBD2 (5 bases each). This CDR3 region has 15 residues. V was shortened by 4 bases and J by 5 bases, with 16 bases between the two germline ends. Germline assignment: CDR1 SEHNR and CDR2 FQNEAQ (reference sequence). This chain's CDR3 is CASSSPRDLRDTQYF. In DNA, the CDR3 is TGTGCCAGCAGCTCCCCTCGGGACCTGAGAGATACGCAGTATTTT.

This clone was found a few times. J is TRBJ2-1 and V is TRBV7-8, with 7 bases matching TRBD1. The germline V gene has CDR1 SGHVS and CDR2 FQNEAQ. V gave up 5 bases and J gave up 10 bases; unmatched junction bases: 8. This CDR3 contains 13 residues. CDR3 amino acids: CASSPGTAGEQFF. CDR3 bases: TGTGCCAGCAGCCCCGGGACAGCCGGAGAGCAGTTCTTC.

The rearrangement links TRBV7-2 to TRBJ2-5; perhaps TRBD2 as D (5 bases). Trimming left V 5 bases short and J 7 bases short, with 14 bases between. CDR1 is SGHTA and CDR2 is FQGNSA in the germline V gene. This CDR3 has 13 amino acids. The CDR3 sequence: CASSQTGSGTQYF. The CDR3 nucleotides read TGTGCCAGCAGCCAGACGGGGTCGGGGACCCAGTACTTC. The full variable domain, in which reference TRBV7-2 and TRBJ2-5 provide the parts outside the CDR3, is GAGVSQSPSNKVTEKGKDVELRCDPISGHTALYWYRQSLGQGLEFLIYFQGNSAPDKSGLPSDRFSAERTGGSVSTLTIQRTQQEDSAVYLCASSQTGSGTQYFGPGTRLLVL.

The CDR3 loop reads CASSLGQGEAAFF. The CDR3 bases are TGTGCCAGCAGCCTCGGACAGGGGGAGGCCGCTTTCTTT. The gene calls are TRBV7-3 and TRBJ1-1; TRBD1 matches 10 bases. Germline trimming cut 5 bases from V and 11 bases from J; bases unmatched to any gene: 8. Germline assignment: CDR1 SGHTA and CDR2 FQGTGA. The CDR3 spans 13 residues.

Turning to this clone: The same CDR3 also results from other DNA sequences found in this sample. The chain links TRBV28 to TRBJ2-2; D unclear. Germline-derived CDR1 and CDR2 are MDHEN and SYDVKM. This CDR3 has 12 amino acids. V was shortened by 5 bases and J by 0 bases, with 1 base between the two germline ends. CDR3 DNA sequence: TGTGCCAGCAGTACGAACACCGGGGAGCTGTTTTTT. This sequence encodes CASSTNTGELFF.

This clone was seen once. This may be a read error, as it is one base from a much larger clone. The rearrangement uses TRBV4-1 and TRBJ2-7, with D possibly matching TRBD2 (7 bases). The CDR3 has 19 amino acids. In germline, CDR1 is MGHRA, CDR2 YSYEKL. V shed 5 bases and J shed 3 bases, with 29 bases lying between them. Here the CDR3 reads CASSKVYLLGGAVCYEQYF. The CDR3 nucleotides are TGCGCCAGCAGCAAAGTATACCTCCTAGGGGGGGCAGTATGCTACGAGCAGTACTTC.

The table lists this clone with a few counts. V usage is TRBV2 and J usage is TRBJ1-1; TRBD1 agrees at 8 bases. The CDR3 contains 10 residues. Germline V gene data show CDR1 as SNHLY and CDR2 as FYNNEI. With V trimmed by 11 bases and J by 9 bases, 5 bases remained unmatched. CDR3 amino acids: CAGHRGKAFF. The CDR3 nucleotides read TGTGCCGGTCACAGGGGGAAAGCTTTCTTT.

The chain couples TRBV15 to TRBJ2-7, with D possibly being TRBD2 (5 bases). Germline values: CDR1 LNHNV, CDR2 YYDKDF (reference sequence). V was trimmed by 2 bases and J by 4 bases, leaving 6 bases between them. This CDR3 is built from 12 residues. The CDR3 sequence: CATSRLAYEQYF. The CDR3 DNA is TGTGCCACCAGCAGACTAGCTTACGAGCAGTACTTC.

The chain carries TRBV6-5 and TRBJ1-4, with D unresolved. Germline CDR1 and CDR2: MNHEY and SVGAGI. Deletions cut 0 bases from V and 6 bases from J, with 11 bases between. This CDR3 is 15 amino acids long. CDR3 sequence reads: CASSYSTNRDEKLFF. DNA of the CDR3: TGTGCCAGCAGTTACTCGACCAACCGGGATGAAAAACTGTTTTTT.

This clone was seen only once. This chain connects TRBV19 to TRBJ1-4, with D unresolved. This CDR3 has 14 amino acids. V was trimmed by 5 bases and J by 4 bases, leaving 11 bases between them. Looked up from germline, CDR1 is LNHDA and CDR2 is SQIVND (reference sequence). CDR3 nucleotide sequence: TGTGCCAGTAGTGGGCAGCTACTTAATGAAAAACTGTTTTTT. Translated, it gives CASSGQLLNEKLFF. Filled out from reference TRBV19 and TRBJ1-4, the complete variable domain reads DGGITQSPKYLFRKEGQNVTLSCEQNLNHDAMYWYRQDPGQGLRLIYYSQIVNDFQKGDIAEGYSVSREKKESFPLTVTSAQKNPTAFYLCASSGQLLNEKLFFGSGTQLSVL.

A few counts support this clone. The chain recombines TRBV7-3 with TRBJ2-1; D possibly corresponds to TRBD1 (6 bases). This CDR3 contains 14 residues. Deletions cut 0 bases from V and 7 bases from J, with 10 bases between. Germline CDR1 and CDR2: SGHTA and FQGTGA. The CDR3 nucleotides read TGTGCCAGCAGCTTAACGGGCAGGGGAAATGAGCAGTTCTTC. It translates to CASSLTGRGNEQFF.

This clone was observed a single time. The chain combines TRBV5-1 with TRBJ2-5, with TRBD2 as a possible D gene (6 bases). The CDR3 length is 16 residues. The V and J ends lost 2 bases and 4 bases respectively, with 18 bases between them. CDR1 is SGHRS and CDR2 is YFSETQ in the germline V gene. CDR3 in DNA: TGCGCCAGCAGCTTCCCCGGGGACTTTCAGATAGAGACCCAGTACTTC. Protein product: CASSFPGDFQIETQYF.

The chain has TRBV10-3 and TRBJ2-2; D ambiguous. Trimming stripped 2 bases from V and 0 bases from J, with 10 bases between. CDR3 length: 16 amino acids. CDR1 is ENHRY and CDR2 is SYGVKD in the germline V gene. CDR3 DNA sequence: TGTGCCATCAGTGAGGTGGCAGCCGCGAACACCGGGGAGCTGTTTTTT. It codes for CAISEVAAANTGELFF.

The chain uses TRBV15 and TRBJ1-1; the match to TRBD1 covers 9 bases. This CDR3 spans 15 amino acids. Trimming removed 1 base from V and 3 bases from J; junction bases left unmatched: 3. Germline lookup yields CDR1 LNHNV and CDR2 YYDKDF (reference sequence). CDR3 in amino acids: CATSRATGGHTEAFF. CDR3 nucleotides: TGTGCCACCAGCAGAGCTACAGGGGGCCACACTGAAGCTTTCTTT. The variable domain in full, completed from reference TRBV15 and TRBJ1-1, reads DAMVIQNPRYQVTQFGKPVTLSCSQTLNHNVMYWYQQKSSQAPKLLFHYYDKDFNNEADTPDNFQSRRPNTSFCFLDIRSPGLGDTAMYLCATSRATGGHTEAFFGQGTRLTVV.

The genes are TRBV28 and TRBJ2-2; the D gene is possibly TRBD2 (6 bases). The V and J ends lost 6 bases and 7 bases respectively, with 21 bases between them. CDR1 and CDR2 from the germline V gene are MDHEN and SYDVKM. This CDR3 is 16 amino acids long. CDR3 DNA: TGTGCCAGCAGCCTACTGACACCCCGGAGGGGCGGGGAGCTGTTTTTT. It is translated as CASSLLTPRRGGELFF.